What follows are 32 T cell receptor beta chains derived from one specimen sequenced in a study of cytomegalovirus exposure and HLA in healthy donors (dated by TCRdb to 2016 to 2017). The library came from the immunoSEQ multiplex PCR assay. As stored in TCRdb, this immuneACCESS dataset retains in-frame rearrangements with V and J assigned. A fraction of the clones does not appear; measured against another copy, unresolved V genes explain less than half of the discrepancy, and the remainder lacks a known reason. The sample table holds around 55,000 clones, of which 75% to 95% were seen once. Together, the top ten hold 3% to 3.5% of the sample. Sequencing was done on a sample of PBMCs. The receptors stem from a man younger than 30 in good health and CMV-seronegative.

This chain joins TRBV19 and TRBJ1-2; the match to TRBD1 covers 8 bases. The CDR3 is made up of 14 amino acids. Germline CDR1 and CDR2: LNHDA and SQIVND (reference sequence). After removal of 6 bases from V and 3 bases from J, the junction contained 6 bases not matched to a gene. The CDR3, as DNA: TGTGCCAGTAGAGGGGACAGGAGGGACTATGGCTACACCTTC. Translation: CASRGDRRDYGYTF. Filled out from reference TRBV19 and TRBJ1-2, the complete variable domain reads DGGITQSPKYLFRKEGQNVTLSCEQNLNHDAMYWYRQDPGQGLRLIYYSQIVNDFQKGDIAEGYSVSREKKESFPLTVTSAQKNPTAFYLCASRGDRRDYGYTFGSGTRLTVV.

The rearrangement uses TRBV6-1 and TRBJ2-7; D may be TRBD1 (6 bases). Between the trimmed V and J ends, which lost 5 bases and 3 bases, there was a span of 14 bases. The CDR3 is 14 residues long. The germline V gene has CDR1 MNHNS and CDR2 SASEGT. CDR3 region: CASSYDRLVYEQYF. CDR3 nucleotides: TGTGCCAGCAGTTATGACAGGCTTGTCTACGAGCAGTACTTC.

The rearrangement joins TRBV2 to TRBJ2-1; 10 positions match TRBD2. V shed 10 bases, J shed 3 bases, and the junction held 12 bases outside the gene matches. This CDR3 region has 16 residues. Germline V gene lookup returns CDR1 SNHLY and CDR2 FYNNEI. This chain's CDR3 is CATLLILAGIYNEQFF. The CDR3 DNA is TGTGCCACCCTCCTAATACTAGCGGGGATCTACAATGAGCAGTTCTTC.

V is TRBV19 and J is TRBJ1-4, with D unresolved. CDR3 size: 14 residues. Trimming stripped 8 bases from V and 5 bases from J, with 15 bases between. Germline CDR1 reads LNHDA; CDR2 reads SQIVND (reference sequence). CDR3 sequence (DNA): TGTGCCAGTCAGAACAGAGGAGGGAATGAAAAACTGTTTTTT. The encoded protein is CASQNRGGNEKLFF.

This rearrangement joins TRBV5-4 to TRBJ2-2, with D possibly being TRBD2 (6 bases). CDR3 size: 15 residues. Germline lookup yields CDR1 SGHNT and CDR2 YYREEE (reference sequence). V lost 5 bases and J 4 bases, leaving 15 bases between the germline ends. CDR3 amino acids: CASSTDGGGTGELFF. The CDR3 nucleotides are TGTGCCAGCAGTACCGACGGGGGAGGCACCGGGGAGCTGTTTTTT.

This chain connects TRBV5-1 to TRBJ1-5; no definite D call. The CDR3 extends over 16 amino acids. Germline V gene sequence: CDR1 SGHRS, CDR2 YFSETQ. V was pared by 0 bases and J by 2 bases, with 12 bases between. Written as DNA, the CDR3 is TGCGCCAGCAGCTTGGGGTCGTTGCAGGGCAATCAGCCCCAGCATTTT. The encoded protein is CASSLGSLQGNQPQHF.

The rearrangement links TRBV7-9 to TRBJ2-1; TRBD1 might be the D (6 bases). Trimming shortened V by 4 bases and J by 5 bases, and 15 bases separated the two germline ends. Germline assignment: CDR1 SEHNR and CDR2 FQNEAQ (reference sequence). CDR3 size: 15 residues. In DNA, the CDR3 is TGTGCCAGCAGCTACACAGGGAATAACAACAATGAGCAGTTCTTC. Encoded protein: CASSYTGNNNNEQFF.

The CDR3 coding sequence is TGCGCCAGCTCTAAGGTTAGCGTCACAGATACGCAGTATTTT. Translated: CASSKVSVTDTQYF. The chain joins TRBV5-1 to TRBJ2-3; a weak D match, TRBD2 (5 bases). The CDR3 length is 14 residues. Germline V gene sequence: CDR1 SGHRS, CDR2 YFSETQ. The ends were cut back, 7 bases at V and 2 bases at J, with 14 bases in the middle.

In DNA form, the CDR3 reads TGTGCCAGCAGCACGACTGAATACTACAATGAGCAGTTCTTC. This sequence encodes CASSTTEYYNEQFF. This sequence joins TRBV7-9 and TRBJ2-1; D ambiguous. The CDR3 totals 14 residues. Trimming removed 5 bases from V and 3 bases from J, with 11 bases in between. Looked up from germline, CDR1 is SEHNR and CDR2 is FQNEAQ (reference sequence).

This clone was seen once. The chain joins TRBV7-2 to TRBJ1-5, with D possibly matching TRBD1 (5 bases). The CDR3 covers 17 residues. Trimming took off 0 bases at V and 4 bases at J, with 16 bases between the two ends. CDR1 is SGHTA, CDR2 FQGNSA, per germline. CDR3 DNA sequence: TGTGCCAGCAGCTTAGCGGTTTTGACGGGGGGGAATCAGCCCCAGCATTTT. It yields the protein CASSLAVLTGGNQPQHF.

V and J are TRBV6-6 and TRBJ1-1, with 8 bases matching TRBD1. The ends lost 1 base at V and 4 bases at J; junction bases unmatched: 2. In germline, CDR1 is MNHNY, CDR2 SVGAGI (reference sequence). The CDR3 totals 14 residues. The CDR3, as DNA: TGTGCCAGCAGTTACTACAGGGGGGTCACTGAAGCTTTCTTT. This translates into CASSYYRGVTEAFF.

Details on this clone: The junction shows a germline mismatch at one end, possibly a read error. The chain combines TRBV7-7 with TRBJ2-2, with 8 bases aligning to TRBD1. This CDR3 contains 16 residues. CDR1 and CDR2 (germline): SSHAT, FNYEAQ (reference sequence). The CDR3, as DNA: TGTGCTAGCAGCTCACCGGGACAGGTGACAAGCGGGGAGCTGTTTTTT. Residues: CASSSPGQVTSGELFF. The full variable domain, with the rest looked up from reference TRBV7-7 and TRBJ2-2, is GAGVSQSPRYKVTKRGQDVTLRCDPISSHATLYWYQQALGQGPEFLTYFNYEAQPDKSGLPSDRFSAERPEGSISTLTIQRTEQRDSAMYRCASSSPGQVTSGELFFGEGSRLTVL.

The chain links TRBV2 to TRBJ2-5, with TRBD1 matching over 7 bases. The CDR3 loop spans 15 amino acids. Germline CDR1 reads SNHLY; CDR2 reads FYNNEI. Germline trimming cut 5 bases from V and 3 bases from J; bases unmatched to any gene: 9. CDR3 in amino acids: CASSHRGGREETQYF. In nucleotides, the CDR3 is TGTGCCAGCAGTCACAGGGGTGGCCGTGAAGAGACCCAGTACTTC. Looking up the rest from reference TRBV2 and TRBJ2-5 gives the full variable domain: EPEVTQTPSHQVTQMGQEVILRCVPISNHLYFYWYRQILGQKVEFLVSFYNNEISEKSEIFDDQFSVERPDGSNFTLKIRSTKLEDSAMYFCASSHRGGREETQYFGPGTRLLVL.

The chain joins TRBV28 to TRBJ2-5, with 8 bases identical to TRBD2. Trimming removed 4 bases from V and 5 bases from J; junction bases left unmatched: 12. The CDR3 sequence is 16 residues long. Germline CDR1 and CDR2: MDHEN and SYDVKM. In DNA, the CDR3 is TGTGCCAGCAGTTCCCCCGCCAGCGGGAGAATGGAGACCCAGTACTTC. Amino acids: CASSSPASGRMETQYF.

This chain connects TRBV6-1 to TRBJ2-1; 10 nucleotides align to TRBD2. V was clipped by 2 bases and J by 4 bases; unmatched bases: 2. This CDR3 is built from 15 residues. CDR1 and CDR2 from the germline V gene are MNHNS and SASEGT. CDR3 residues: CASSELAGDYNEQFF. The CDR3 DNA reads TGTGCCAGCAGTGAACTAGCGGGAGATTACAATGAGCAGTTCTTC.

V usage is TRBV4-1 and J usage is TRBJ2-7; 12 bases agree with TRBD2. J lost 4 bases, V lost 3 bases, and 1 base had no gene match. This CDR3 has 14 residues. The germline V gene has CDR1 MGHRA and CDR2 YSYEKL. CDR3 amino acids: CASSQTSGSYEQYF. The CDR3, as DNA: TGCGCCAGCAGCCAGACTAGCGGGAGTTACGAGCAGTACTTC.

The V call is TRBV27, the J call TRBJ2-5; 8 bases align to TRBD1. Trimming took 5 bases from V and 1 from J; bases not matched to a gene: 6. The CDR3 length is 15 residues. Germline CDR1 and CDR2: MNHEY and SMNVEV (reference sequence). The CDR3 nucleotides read TGTGCCAGCAGTCGAATACAGGGGGTCCAAGAGACCCAGTACTTC. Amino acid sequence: CASSRIQGVQETQYF.

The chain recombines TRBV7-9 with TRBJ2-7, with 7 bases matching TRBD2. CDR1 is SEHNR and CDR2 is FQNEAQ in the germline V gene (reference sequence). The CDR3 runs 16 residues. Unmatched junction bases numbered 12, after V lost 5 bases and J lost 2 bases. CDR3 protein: CASSPMMAGATYEQYF. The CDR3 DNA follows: TGTGCCAGCAGCCCTATGATGGCGGGAGCTACCTACGAGCAGTACTTC.

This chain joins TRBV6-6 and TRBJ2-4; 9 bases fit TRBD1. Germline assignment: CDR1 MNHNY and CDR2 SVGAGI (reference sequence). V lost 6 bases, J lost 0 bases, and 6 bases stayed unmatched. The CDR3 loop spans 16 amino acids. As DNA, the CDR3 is TGTGCCAGCAGCTCCGGGACAGGGTTAGCCAAAAACATTCAGTACTTC. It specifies CASSSGTGLAKNIQYF.

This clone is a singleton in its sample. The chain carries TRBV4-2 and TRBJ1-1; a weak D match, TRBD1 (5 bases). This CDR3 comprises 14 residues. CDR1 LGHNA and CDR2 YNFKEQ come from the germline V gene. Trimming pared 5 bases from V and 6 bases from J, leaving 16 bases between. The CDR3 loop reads CASSSRQLNAEAFF. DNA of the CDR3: TGTGCCAGCAGCTCGCGACAGCTAAATGCTGAAGCTTTCTTT.

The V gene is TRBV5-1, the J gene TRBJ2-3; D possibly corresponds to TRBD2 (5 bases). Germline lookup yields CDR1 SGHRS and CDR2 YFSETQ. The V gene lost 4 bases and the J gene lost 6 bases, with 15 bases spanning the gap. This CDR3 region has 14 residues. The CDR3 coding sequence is TGCGCCAGCAGCCTTTCCCGGGGAGAGGATACGCAGTATTTT. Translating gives CASSLSRGEDTQYF.

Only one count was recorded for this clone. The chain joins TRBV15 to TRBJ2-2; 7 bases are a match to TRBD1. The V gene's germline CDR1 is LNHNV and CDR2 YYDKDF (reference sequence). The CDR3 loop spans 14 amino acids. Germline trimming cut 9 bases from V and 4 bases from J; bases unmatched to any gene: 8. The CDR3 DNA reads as TGTGCCACGCAGACAGGGAGCTTCACCGGGGAGCTGTTTTTT. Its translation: CATQTGSFTGELFF.

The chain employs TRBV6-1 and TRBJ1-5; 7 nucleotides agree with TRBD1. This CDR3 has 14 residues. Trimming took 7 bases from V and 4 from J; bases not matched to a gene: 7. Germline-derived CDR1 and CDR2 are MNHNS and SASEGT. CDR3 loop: CASILGQPNQPQHF. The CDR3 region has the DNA TGTGCCAGCATCCTGGGACAGCCTAATCAGCCCCAGCATTTT.

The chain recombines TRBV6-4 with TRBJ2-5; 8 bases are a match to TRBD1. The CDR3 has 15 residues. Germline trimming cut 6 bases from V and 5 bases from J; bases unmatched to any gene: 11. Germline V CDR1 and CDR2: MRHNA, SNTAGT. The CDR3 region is CASSRSTGAGETQYF. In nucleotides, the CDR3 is TGTGCCAGCAGCCGATCGACAGGGGCGGGGGAGACCCAGTACTTC.

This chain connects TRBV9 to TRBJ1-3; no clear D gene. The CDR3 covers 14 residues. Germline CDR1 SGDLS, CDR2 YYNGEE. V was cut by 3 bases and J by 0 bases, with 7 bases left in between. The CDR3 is CASSAVLSGNTIYF. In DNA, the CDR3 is TGTGCCAGCAGCGCGGTCCTCTCTGGAAACACCATATATTTT.

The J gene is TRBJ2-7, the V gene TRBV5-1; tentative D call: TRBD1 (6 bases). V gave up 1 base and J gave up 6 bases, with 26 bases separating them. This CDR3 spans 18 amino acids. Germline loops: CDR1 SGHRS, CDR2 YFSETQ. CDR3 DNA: TGCGCCAGCAGCTTGAAAAGGGCAGGGGACCCCCTAAAGGTCGAGCAGTACTTC. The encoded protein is CASSLKRAGDPLKVEQYF.

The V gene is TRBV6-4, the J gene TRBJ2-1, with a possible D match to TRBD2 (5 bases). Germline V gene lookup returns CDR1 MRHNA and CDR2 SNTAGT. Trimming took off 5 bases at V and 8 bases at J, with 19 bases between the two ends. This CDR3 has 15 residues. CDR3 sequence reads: CASSQDTGEMDEQFF. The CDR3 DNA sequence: TGTGCCAGCAGTCAAGACACCGGGGAGATGGATGAGCAGTTCTTC.

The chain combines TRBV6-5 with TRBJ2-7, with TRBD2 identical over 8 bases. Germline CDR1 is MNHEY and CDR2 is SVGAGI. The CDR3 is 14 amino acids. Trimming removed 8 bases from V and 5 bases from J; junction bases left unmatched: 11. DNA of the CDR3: TGTGCCAGCCTCCCTCCGGGAGGGCGGGACGAGCAGTACTTC. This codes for CASLPPGGRDEQYF.

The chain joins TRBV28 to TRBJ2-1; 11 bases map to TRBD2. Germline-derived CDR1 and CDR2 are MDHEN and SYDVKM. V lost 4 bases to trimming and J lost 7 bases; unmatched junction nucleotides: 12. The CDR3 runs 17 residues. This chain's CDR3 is CASSSQVLAGAKNEQFF. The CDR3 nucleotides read TGTGCCAGCAGTTCCCAGGTACTAGCGGGAGCGAAAAATGAGCAGTTCTTC.

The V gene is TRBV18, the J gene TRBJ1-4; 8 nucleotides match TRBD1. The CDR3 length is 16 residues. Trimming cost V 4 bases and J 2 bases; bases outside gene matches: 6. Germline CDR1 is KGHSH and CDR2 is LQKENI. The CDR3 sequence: CASSLSRQGTNEKLFF. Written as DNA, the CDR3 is TGTGCCAGCTCACTCTCCCGACAGGGGACTAATGAAAAACTGTTTTTT.

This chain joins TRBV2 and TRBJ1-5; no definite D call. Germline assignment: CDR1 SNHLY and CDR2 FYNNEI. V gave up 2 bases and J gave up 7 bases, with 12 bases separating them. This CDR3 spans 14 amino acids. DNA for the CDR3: TGTGCCAGCAGTGAAAATATGGGAGGACAGCCCCAGCATTTT. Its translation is CASSENMGGQPQHF.

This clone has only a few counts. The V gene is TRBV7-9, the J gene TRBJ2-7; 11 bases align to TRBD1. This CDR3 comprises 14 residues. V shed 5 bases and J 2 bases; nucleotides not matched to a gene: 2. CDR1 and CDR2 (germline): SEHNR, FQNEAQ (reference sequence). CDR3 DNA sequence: TGTGCCAGCAGCATGGGACAGGGGGCCTACGAGCAGTACTTC. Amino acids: CASSMGQGAYEQYF.